This T cell receptor (beta chain) was found in a study of technical replicates of blood from several donors. This CDR3 region has 13 residues. The germline V gene encodes CDR1 MNHNY and CDR2 SVGAGI (reference sequence). Trimming shortened V by 7 bases and J by 0 bases, and 7 bases separated the two germline ends. Libraries were prepared by immunoSEQ multiplex PCR; TCRdb keeps only in-frame clonotypes and omits some of them. Of approximately 82,000 clones in the sample, over 90% were seen once. The specimen was T cells isolated from PBMCs. V usage is TRBV6-6 and J usage is TRBJ2-1; D is possibly TRBD2 (6 bases). The clonotype originates from a human donor in good health. CDR3 protein: CASTGDSYNEQFF. The CDR3 nucleotides are TGTGCCAGCACGGGAGACTCCTACAATGAGCAGTTCTTC.